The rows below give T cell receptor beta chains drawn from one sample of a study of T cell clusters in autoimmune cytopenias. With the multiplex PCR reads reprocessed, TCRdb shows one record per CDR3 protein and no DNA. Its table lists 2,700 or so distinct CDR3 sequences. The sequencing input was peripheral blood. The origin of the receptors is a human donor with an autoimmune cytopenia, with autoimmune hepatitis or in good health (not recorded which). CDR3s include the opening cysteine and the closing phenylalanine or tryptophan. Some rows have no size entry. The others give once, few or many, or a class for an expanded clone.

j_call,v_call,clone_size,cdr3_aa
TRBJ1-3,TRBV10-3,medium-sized,CAISDERVWAGNTIYF
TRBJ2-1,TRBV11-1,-,CASGSGRAGNNEQFF
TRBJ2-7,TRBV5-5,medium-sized,CASSRDRDTYEQYF
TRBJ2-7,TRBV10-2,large,CASSEPGYEQYF
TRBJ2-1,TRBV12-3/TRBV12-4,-,CASTGLTSGGARGHNEQFF
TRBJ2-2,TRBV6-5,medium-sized,CASSALGTNTGELFF
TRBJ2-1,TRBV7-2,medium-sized,CASSLVTVDEQFF
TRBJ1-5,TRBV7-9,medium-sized,CASSLGQGLSNQPQHF
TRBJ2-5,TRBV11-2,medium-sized,CASSIGTGGHETQYF
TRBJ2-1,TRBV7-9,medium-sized,CASSLAYGRQEQFF
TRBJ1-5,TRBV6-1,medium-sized,CASSYGRPENQPQHF
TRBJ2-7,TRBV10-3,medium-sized,CAISTGAQSSEQYF
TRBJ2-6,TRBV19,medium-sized,CASSIWRDSGANVLTF
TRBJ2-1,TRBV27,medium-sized,CASSIIGDEQFF
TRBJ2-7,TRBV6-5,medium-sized,CASSRTTWDGPYEQYF
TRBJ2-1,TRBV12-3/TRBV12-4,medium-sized,CASSPGTAQFF
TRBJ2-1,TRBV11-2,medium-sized,CASSFGQGTYNEQFF
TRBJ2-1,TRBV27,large,CASSVIGNEQFF
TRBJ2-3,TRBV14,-,CASSQEGPGSLYSTDTQYF
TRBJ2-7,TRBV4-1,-,CASSQGGGYEQYF
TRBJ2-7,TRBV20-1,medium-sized,CSARDRTAWEQYF
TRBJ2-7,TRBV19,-,CASSPHTGTGVYEQYF
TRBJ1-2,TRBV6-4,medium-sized,CASSEWGRRDGYTF
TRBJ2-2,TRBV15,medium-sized,CATSRVGELFF
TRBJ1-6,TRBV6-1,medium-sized,CASSESNSYSPLHF
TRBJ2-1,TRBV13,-,CASFDKISGSYNEQFF